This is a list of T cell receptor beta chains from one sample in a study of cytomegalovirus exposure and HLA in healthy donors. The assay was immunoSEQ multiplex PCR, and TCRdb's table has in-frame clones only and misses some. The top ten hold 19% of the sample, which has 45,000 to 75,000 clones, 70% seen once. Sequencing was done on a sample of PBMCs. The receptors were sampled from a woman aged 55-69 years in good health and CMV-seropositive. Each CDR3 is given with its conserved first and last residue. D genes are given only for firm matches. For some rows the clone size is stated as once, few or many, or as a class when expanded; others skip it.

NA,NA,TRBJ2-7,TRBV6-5,CASSVGGGNSYEQYF,TGTGCCAGCAGCGTGGGTGGGGGCAATTCCTACGAGCAGTACTTC
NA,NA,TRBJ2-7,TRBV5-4,CASSLAVGALYEQYF,TGTGCCAGCAGCTTGGCCGTAGGGGCGCTATACGAGCAGTACTTC
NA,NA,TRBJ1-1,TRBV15,CATSRDWGGNTEAFF,TGTGCCACCAGCAGAGATTGGGGGGGGAACACTGAAGCTTTCTTT
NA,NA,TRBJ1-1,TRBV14,CASSQEGLRAFF,TGTGCCAGCAGCCAAGAGGGGCTTAGGGCTTTCTTT
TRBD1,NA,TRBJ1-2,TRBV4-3,CASSQEYTGQGYGYTF,TGCGCCAGCAGCCAAGAGTATACGGGACAGGGATATGGCTACACCTTC
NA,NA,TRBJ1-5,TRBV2,CASSEQEGQPQHF,TGTGCCAGCAGTGAACAGGAGGGTCAGCCCCAGCATTTT
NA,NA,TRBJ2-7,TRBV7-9,CASSSLGGRAGEQYF,TGTGCCAGCAGCTCATTGGGGGGGCGCGCAGGCGAGCAGTACTTC
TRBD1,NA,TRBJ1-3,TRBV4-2,CASSEGTGILPIHHSGNTIYF,TGTGCCAGCAGCGAAGGGACAGGGATCCTCCCCATACACCACTCTGGAAACACCATATATTTT
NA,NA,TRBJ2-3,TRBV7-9,CASSLGSPDTQYF,TGTGCCAGCAGCTTAGGGAGCCCAGATACGCAGTATTTT
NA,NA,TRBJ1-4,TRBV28,CASRETGRGNEKLFF,TGTGCCAGCAGGGAGACAGGACGCGGGAATGAAAAACTGTTTTTT
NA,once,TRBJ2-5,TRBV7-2,CASSLWGEETQYF,TGTGCCAGCAGCTTATGGGGGGAAGAGACCCAGTACTTC
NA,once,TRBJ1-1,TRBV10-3,CAISAGRIAFF,TGTGCCATCAGTGCGGGTAGGATAGCTTTCTTT
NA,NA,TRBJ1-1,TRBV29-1,CSVDEGFGAEAFF,TGCAGCGTTGACGAAGGGTTCGGGGCTGAAGCTTTCTTT